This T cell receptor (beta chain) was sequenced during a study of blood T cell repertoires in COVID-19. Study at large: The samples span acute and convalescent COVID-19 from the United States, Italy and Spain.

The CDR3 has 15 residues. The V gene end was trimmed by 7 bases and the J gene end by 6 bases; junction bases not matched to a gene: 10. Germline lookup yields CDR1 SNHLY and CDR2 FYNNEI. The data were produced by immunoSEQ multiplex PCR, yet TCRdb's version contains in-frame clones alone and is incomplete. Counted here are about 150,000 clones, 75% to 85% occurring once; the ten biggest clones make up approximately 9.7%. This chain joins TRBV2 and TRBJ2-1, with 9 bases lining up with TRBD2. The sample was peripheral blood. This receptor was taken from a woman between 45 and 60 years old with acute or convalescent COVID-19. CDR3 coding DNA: TGTGCCAGCAACCCCCGCGGGGGGGCCACCAATGAGCAGTTCTTC. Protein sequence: CASNPRGGATNEQFF.